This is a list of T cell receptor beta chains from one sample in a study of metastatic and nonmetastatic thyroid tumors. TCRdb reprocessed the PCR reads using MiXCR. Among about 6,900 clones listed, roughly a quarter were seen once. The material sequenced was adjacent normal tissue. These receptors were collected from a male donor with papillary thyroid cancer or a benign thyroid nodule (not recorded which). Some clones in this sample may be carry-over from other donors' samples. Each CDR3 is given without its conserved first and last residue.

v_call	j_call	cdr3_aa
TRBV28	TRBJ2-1	ASSLGTAGEQF
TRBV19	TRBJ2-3	ASKGRGRTDTQY
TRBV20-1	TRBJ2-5	SASTTGKGPETQY
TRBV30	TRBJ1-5	AWSVLRGHQPQH
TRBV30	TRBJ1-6	ACVSGSYNSPLH
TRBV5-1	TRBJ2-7	ASSLEGFGTYEQY
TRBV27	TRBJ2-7	ASSPLGYSYEQY
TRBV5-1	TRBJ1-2	ASSTGQGSYGYT
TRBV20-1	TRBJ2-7	SASGDRGPYEQY
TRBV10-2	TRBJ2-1	ASSESGQSTYNEQF
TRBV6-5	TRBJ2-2	ASSYVDSRKTRELF
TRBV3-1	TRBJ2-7	ASSQRASGSYEQY
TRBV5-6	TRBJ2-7	ASSLGLFLVYEQY
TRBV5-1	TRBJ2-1	ASSLEGQTTYNEQF
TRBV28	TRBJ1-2	ASSRRGQNYGYT
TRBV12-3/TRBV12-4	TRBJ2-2	ASSSSGGAWELF
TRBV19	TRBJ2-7	ASSNLLSRRQY
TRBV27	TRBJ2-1	ASSLIDSKQF
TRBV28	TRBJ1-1	ASSLRQTEAF
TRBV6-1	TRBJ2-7	ASSDGTGFSYEQY
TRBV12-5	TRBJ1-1	ASATQGGAEAF
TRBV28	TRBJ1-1	ASSLRGATEAF
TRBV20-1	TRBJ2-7	SARGGTGHTNEQY
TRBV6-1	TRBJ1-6	ASSLLGSYNSPLH
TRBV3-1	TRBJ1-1	TSSLGQGVQQAF
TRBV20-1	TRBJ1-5	SAPLMADFSWPQH
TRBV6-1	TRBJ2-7	ASRSEHTTTYYEQY
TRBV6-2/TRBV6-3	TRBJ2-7	ASSYNIDLTYEQY
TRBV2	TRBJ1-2	ASHGGGQGRYGYT
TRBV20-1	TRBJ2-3	SGAHGQTDTQY
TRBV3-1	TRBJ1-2	ASSRDSHGYT
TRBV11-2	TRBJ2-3	ASSYSGALDTQY
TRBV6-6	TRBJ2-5	ASSYLGSETQY
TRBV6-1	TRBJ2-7	ASSEQQPYEQY
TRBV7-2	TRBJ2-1	ASSLGSSGRAEQF
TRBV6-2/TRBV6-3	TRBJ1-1	ASSYAGKAF
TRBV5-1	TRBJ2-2	ASSAGQGRNTGELF
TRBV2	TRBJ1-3	ASSRTGDGNTIY
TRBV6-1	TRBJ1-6	ASSEVARDGYSPLH
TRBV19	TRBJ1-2	ASSAYGYT
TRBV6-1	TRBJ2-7	ASSSGTSGREQY
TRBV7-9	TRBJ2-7	ASSLTGMNEQY
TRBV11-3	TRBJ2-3	ASSLTSGEDTQY
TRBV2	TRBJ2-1	ASSWTSSYNEQF
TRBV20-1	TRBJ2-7	SARQGTGVNEQY
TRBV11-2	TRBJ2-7	ASSWDRSYEQY
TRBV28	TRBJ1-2	ASSGQGPALGYT
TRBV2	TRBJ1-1	ASRPDSEAF
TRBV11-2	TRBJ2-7	ASSLDDMGQGYEQY
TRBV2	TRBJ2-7	ASSVPPKTHEQY
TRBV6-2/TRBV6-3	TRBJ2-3	ANRTTDTQY
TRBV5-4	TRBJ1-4	ASRKGFQDEKLF
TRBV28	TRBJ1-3	ASSTGVPSGNTIY
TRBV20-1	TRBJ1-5	SARRTGKGPNQPQH
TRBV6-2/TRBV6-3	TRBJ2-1	ASRPSGLAGANEQF